Sequencing of this T cell receptor (beta chain) was carried out in a study of blood T cell repertoires in COVID-19. In the study overall: Some COVID-19 samples were acute and others convalescent; all came from the United States, Italy and Spain. PBMCs, B-cell-depleted T cells, or T cells were the source of the cDNA or gDNA that made up the material.

CDR1 MDHEN and CDR2 SYDVKM come from the germline V gene. This CDR3 is built from 14 residues. V lost 3 bases and J lost 7, with 13 bases in between. Methods used by the authors: Researchers report that nucleated cell counts were estimated from reference gene primer amplification. Sequencing used immunoSEQ multiplex PCR; TCRdb keeps in-frame clones, though not all of them. V, J and clone size derive from that table, while D and trimming were established from the DNA sequence. Here the sample spans around 200,000 clones, roughly 90% being singletons. The sequence came from a man between 65 and 80 years old with active or convalescent COVID-19. Sequencing was done on a sample of peripheral blood. The V call is TRBV28, the J call TRBJ1-5; no reliable D call. The CDR3 loop is CASSFIQAWQPQHF. Here the CDR3 DNA reads TGTGCCAGCAGTTTTATCCAGGCTTGGCAGCCCCAGCATTTT.